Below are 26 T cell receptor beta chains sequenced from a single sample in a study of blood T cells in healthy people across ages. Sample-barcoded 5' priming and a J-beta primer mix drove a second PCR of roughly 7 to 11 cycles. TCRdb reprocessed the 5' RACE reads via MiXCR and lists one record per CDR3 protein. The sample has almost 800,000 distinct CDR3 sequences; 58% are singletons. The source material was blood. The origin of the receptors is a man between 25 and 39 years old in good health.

The CDR3 is CASSQDGVPVYEQYF. The CDR3 region has the DNA TGTGCCAGCAGCCAAGATGGGGTCCCTGTCTACGAGCAGTACTTC. The V gene is TRBV3-1, the J gene TRBJ2-7; D call uncertain. V lost 0 bases, J lost 3 bases, and 12 bases lay in between. Per the germline V gene, CDR1 is LGHDT and CDR2 is YNNKEL (reference sequence). The CDR3 loop spans 15 amino acids.

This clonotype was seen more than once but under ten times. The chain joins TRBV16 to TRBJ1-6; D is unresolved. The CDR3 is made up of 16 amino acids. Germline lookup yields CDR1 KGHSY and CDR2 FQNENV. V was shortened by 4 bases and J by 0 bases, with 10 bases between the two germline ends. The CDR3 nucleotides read TGTGCCAGCAGCCCGACACCGAGCTCCTATAATTCACCCCTCCACTTT. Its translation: CASSPTPSSYNSPLHF.

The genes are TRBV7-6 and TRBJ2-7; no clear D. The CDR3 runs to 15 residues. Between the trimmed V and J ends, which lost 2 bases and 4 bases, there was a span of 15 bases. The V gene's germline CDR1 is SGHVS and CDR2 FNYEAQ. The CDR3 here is CASSLTPSSLYEQYF. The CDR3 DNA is TGTGCCAGCAGCTTAACGCCATCTAGTCTTTACGAGCAGTACTTC.

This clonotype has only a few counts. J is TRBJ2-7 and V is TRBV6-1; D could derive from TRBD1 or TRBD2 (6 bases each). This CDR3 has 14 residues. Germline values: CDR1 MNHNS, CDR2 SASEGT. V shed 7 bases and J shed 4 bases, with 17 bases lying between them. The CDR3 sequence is CASTSGDSKYEQYF. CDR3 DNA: TGTGCCAGCACCTCAGGGGACTCGAAATACGAGCAGTACTTC.

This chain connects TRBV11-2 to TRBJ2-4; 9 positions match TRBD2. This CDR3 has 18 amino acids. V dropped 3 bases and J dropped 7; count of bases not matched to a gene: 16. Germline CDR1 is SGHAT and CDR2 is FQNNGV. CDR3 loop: CASSFLGNTGTSRNIQYF. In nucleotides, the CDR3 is TGTGCCAGCAGCTTCTTGGGCAATACCGGGACTAGCAGGAACATTCAGTACTTC.

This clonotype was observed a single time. The CDR3 DNA reads TGTGCCATCGGCCGGGACAGCAATCAGCCCCAGCATTTT. Residues: CAIGRDSNQPQHF. The chain links TRBV10-3 to TRBJ1-5, with D possibly matching TRBD1 (5 bases). Germline V gene lookup returns CDR1 ENHRY and CDR2 SYGVKD. The CDR3 has 13 amino acids. V gave up 8 bases and J gave up 1 base, with 9 bases separating them.

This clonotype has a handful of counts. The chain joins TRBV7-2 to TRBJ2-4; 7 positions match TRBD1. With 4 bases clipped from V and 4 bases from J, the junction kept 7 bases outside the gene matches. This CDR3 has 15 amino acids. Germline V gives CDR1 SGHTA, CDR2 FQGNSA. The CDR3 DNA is TGTGCCAGCAGCTCCCCGACGGGACAGAAAAACATTCAGTACTTC. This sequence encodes CASSSPTGQKNIQYF. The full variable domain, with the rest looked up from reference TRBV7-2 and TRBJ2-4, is GAGVSQSPSNKVTEKGKDVELRCDPISGHTALYWYRQSLGQGLEFLIYFQGNSAPDKSGLPSDRFSAERTGGSVSTLTIQRTQQEDSAVYLCASSSPTGQKNIQYFGAGTRLSVL.

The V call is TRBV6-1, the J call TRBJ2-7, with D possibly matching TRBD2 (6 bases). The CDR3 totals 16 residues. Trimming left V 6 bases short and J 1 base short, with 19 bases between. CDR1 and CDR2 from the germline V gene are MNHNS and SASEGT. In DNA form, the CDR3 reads TGTGCCAGCAGCCTAGCCGCACCCGGAGGGTCCTACGAGCAGTACTTC. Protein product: CASSLAAPGGSYEQYF.

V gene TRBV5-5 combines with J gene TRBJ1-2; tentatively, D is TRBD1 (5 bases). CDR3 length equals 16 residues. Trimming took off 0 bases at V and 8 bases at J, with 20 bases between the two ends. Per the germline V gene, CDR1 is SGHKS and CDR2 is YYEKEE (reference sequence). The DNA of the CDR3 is TGTGCCAGCAGCTTGGGGGCTGACAGACACCTCTTGGGCTACACCTTC. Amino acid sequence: CASSLGADRHLLGYTF.

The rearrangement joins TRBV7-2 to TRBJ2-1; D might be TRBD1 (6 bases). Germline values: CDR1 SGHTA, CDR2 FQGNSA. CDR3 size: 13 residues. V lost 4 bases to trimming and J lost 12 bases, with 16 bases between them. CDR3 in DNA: TGTGCCAGCAGCTCAGGGTACAGGGACGGGCAGTTCTTC. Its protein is CASSSGYRDGQFF. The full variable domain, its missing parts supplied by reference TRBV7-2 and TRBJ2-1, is GAGVSQSPSNKVTEKGKDVELRCDPISGHTALYWYRQSLGQGLEFLIYFQGNSAPDKSGLPSDRFSAERTGGSVSTLTIQRTQQEDSAVYLCASSSGYRDGQFFGPGTRLTVL.

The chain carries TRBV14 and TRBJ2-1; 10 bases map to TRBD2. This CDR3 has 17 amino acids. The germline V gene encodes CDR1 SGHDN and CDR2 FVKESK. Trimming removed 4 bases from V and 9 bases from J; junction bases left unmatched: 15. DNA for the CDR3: TGTGCCAGCAGCCCCAGGAGCGGGAGGGCCGGGACAATTGAGCAGTTCTTC. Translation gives CASSPRSGRAGTIEQFF. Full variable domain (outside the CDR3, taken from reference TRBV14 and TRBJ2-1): EAGVTQFPSHSVIEKGQTVTLRCDPISGHDNLYWYRRVMGKEIKFLLHFVKESKQDESGMPNNRFLAERTGGTYSTLKVQPAELEDSGVYFCASSPRSGRAGTIEQFFGPGTRLTVL.

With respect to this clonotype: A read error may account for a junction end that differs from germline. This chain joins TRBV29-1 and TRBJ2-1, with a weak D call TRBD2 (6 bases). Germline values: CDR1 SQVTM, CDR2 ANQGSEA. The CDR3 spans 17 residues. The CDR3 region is CSAEDVPVAGSYNEQFF. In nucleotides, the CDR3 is TGCAGCGCTGAAGATGTCCCAGTGGCGGGGAGCTACAATGAGCAGTTCTTC.

The CDR3 bases are TGCAGTGCGAAATGGGGAGGGAGGAGTAATCAGCCCCAGCATTTT. This translates into CSAKWGGRSNQPQHF. V usage is TRBV20-1 and J usage is TRBJ1-5; D is undetermined. Trimming left V 6 bases short and J 4 bases short, with 19 bases between. The CDR3 consists of 15 residues. The V gene's germline CDR1 is DFQATT and CDR2 SNEGSKA (reference sequence).

The DNA of the CDR3 is TGTGCCAGCAGCCATTTGACTAGCGGGCTAGCCAAAAACATTCAGTACTTC. It encodes CASSHLTSGLAKNIQYF. The V call is TRBV4-2, the J call TRBJ2-4; 10 nucleotides align to TRBD2. The CDR3 has 17 residues. Looked up from germline, CDR1 is LGHNA and CDR2 is YNFKEQ. The ends lost 3 bases at V and 0 bases at J; junction bases unmatched: 5.

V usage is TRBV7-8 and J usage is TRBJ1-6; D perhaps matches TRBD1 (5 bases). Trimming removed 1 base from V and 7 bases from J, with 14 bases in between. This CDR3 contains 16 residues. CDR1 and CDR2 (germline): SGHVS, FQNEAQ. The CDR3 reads CASSLGGRVENSPLHF. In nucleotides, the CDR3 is TGTGCCAGCAGCTTAGGGGGCAGGGTGGAGAATTCACCCCTCCACTTT. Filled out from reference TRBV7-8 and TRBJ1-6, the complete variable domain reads GAGVSQSPRYKVAKRGQDVALRCDPISGHVSLFWYQQALGQGPEFLTYFQNEAQLDKSGLPSDRFFAERPEGSVSTLKIQRTQQEDSAVYLCASSLGGRVENSPLHFGNGTRLTVT.

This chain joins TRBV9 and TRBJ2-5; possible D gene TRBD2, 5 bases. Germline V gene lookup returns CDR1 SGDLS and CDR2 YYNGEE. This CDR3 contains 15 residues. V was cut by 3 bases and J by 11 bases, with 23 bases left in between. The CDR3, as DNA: TGTGCCAGCAGCGCGCCGGGAAATATATACGATGAGCAGTACTTC. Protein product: CASSAPGNIYDEQYF.

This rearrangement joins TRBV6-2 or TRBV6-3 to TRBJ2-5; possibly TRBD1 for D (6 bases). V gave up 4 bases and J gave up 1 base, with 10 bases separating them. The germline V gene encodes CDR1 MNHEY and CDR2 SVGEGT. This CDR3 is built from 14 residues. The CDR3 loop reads CASSFGQIQETQYF. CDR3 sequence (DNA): TGTGCCAGCAGTTTTGGACAGATCCAAGAGACCCAGTACTTC.

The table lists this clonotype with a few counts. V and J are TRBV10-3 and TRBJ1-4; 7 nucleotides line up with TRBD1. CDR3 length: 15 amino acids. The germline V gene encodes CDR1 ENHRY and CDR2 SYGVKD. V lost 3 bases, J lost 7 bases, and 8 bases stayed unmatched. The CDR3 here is CAISDPGDRAEKLFF. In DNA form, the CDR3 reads TGTGCCATCAGTGACCCCGGTGACAGGGCTGAAAAACTGTTTTTT.

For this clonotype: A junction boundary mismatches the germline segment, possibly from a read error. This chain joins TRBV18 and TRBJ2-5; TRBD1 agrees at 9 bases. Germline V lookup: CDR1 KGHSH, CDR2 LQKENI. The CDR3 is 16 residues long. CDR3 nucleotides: TGTGCCAGCTCACCAAAGACAGGGGGAGAGAGAGAGGCCCAGTACTTC. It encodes CASSPKTGGEREAQYF.

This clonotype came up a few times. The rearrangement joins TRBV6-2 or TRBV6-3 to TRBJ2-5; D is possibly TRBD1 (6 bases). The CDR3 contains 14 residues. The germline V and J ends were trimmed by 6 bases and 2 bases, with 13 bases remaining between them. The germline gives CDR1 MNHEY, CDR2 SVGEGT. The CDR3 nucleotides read TGTGCCAGCAGCAAAGACAGGATTCAAGAGACCCAGTACTTC. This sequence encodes CASSKDRIQETQYF.

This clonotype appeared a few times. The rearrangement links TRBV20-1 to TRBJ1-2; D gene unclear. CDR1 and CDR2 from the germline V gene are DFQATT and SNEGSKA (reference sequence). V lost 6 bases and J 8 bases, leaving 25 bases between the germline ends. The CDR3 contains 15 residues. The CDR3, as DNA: TGCAGTGCCACCCCTCGGGCGACTGTGGAGGGCGGCTACACCTTC. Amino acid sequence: CSATPRATVEGGYTF.

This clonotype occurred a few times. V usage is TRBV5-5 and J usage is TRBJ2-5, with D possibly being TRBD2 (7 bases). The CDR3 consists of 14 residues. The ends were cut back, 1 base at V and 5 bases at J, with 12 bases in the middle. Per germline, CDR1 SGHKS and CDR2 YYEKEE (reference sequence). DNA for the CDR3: TGTGCCAGCAGCTTGTGGAGGGGGGGTGAGACCCAGTACTTC. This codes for CASSLWRGGETQYF.

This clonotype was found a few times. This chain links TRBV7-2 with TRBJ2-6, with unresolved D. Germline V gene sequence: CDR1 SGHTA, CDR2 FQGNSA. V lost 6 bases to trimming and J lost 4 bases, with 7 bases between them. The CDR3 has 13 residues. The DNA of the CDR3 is TGTGCCAGCAGATTCACCGGGGCCAACGTCCTGACTTTC. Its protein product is CASRFTGANVLTF.

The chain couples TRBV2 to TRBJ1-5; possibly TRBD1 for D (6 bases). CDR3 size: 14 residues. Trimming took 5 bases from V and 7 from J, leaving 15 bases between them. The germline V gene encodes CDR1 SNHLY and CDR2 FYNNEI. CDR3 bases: TGTGCCAGCAGTCGAGGGGGATTGAGGCAGCCCCAGCATTTT. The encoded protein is CASSRGGLRQPQHF.

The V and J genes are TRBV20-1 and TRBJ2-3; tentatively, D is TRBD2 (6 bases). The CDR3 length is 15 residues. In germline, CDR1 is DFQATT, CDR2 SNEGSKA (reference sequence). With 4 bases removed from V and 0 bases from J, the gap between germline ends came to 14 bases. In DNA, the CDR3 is TGCAGTGCTACCAACCCCGGGACTAGCACAGATACGCAGTATTTT. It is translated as CSATNPGTSTDTQYF.

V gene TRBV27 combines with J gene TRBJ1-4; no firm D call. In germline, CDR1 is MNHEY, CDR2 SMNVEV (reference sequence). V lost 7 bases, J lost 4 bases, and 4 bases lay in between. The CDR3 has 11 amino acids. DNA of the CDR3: TGTGCCAGCAAGAATAATGAAAAACTGTTTTTT. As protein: CASKNNEKLFF.